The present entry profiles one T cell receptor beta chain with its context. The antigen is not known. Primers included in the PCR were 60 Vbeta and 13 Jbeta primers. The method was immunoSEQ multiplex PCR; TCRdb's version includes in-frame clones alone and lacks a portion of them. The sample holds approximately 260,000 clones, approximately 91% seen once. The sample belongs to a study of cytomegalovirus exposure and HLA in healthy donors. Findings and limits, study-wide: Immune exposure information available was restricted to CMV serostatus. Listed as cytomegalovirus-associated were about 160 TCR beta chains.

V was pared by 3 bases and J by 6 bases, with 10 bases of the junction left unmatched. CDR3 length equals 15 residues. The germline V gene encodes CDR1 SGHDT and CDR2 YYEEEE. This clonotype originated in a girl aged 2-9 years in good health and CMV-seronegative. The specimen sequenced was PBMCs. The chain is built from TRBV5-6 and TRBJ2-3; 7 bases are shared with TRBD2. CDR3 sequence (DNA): TGTGCCAGCAGCTACCCGGGACTAACTTGGGATACGCAGTATTTT. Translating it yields CASSYPGLTWDTQYF.